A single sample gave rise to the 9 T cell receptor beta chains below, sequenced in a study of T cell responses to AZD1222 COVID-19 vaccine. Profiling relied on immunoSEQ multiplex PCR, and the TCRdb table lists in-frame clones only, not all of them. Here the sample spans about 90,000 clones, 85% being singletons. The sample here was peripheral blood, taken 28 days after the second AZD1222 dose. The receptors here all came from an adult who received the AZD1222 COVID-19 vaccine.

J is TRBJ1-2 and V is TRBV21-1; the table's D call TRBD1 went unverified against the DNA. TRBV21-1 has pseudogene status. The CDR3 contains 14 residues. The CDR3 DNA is TGTGCCAGCAGCTCAGGGGCATTCAACTATGGCTACACCTTC. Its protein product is CASSSGAFNYGYTF.

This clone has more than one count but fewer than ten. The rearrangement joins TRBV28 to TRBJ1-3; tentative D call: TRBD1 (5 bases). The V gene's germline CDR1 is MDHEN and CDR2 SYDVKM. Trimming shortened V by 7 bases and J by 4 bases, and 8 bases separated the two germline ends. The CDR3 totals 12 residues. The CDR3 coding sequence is TGTGCCAGCAATGGGGACGGAAACACCATATATTTT. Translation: CASNGDGNTIYF.

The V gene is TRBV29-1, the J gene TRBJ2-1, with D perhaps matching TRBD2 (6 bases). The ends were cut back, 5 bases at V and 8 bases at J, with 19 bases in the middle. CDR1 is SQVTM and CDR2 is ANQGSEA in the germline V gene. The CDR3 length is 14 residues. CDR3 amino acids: CSVFTGRRAHEQFF. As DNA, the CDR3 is TGCAGCGTTTTTACCGGGAGACGGGCACATGAGCAGTTCTTC.

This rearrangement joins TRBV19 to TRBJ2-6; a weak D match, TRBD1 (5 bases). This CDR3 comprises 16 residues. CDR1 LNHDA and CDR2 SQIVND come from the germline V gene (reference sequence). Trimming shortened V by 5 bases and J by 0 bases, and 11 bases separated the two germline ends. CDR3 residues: CASSFIQGSGANVLTF. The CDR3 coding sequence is TGTGCCAGTAGTTTCATTCAGGGCTCTGGGGCCAACGTCCTGACTTTC.

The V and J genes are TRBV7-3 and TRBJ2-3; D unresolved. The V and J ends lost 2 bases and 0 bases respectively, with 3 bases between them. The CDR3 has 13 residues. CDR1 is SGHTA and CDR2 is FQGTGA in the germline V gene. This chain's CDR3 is CASSLGSTDTQYF. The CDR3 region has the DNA TGTGCCAGCAGCTTAGGTAGCACAGATACGCAGTATTTT.

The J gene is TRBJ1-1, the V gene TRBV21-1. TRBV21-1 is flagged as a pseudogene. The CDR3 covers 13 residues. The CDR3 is CASSPHGNREAFF. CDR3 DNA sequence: TGTGCCAGCAGCCCCCACGGTAATAGAGAAGCTTTCTTT.

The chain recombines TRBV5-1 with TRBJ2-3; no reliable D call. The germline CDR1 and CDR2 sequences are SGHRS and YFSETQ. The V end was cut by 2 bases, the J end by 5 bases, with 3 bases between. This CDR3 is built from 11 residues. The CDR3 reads CASSLEDTQYF. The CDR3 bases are TGCGCCAGCAGCTTAGAAGATACGCAGTATTTT. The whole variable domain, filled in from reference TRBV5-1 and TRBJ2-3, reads KAGVTQTPRYLIKTRGQQVTLSCSPISGHRSVSWYQQTPGQGLQFLFEYFSETQRNKGNFPGRFSGRQFSNSRSEMNVSTLELGDSALYLCASSLEDTQYFGPGTRLTVL.

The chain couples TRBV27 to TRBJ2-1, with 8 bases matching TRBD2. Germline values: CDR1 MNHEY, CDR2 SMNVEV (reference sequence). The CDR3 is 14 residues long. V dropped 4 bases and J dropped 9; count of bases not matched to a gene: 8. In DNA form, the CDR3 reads TGTGCCAGCAGTTCGAGTTTTGCGGGAGGTGAGCAGTTCTTC. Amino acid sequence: CASSSSFAGGEQFF.

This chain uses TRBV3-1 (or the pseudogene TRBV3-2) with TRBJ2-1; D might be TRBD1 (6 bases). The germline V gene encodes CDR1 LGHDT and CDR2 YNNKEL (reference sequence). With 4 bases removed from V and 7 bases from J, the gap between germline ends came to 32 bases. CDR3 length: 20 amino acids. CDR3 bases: TGTGCCAGCAGCCCACTCGGGACAAGGAGCTCTAATCTACGTACGAATGAGCAGTTCTTC. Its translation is CASSPLGTRSSNLRTNEQFF.